Listed below are T cell receptor beta chains from one sample, sequenced in a study of cytomegalovirus exposure and HLA in healthy donors. Only in-frame clones appear in the TCRdb table, and some are missing; sequencing was by immunoSEQ multiplex PCR. The sample shows about 160,000 clones, around 73% of them seen only once. Sample: PBMCs. The receptors shown here come from a male donor in good health and CMV-seronegative. The CDR3 runs from the conserved cysteine through the conserved F or W. A D gene is named only where the DNA matches it firmly. For some rows the clone size is stated as once, few or many, or as a class when expanded; others skip it.

DNA	CDR3	J	size	V	D
TGCACCAGCAGCACCCGCCGCAGGGGAGTCTTATGGCAGCCCCAGCATTTT	CTSSTRRRGVLWQPQHF	TRBJ1-5	-	TRBV1	-
TGTGCCAGCAGCTTATATTCGGGGGCCTACGAGCAGTACTTC	CASSLYSGAYEQYF	TRBJ2-7	-	TRBV11-1	-
TGTGCCAGCTCCCCTCAGGGTTCCAGCTACGAGCAGTACTTC	CASSPQGSSYEQYF	TRBJ2-7	-	TRBV28	-
TGTGCCAGCAGTTACGGACAGGGAGGTCAGCCCCAGCATTTT	CASSYGQGGQPQHF	TRBJ1-5	once	TRBV6-6	TRBD1
TGTGCCAGCAGCGCCCTGGGGACAGGGGTTCGCGGAGAGCAGTACTTC	CASSALGTGVRGEQYF	TRBJ2-7	-	TRBV9	TRBD1
TGTGCCAGCAGCTTAGCGGGAGCCAACACAGATACGCAGTATTTT	CASSLAGANTDTQYF	TRBJ2-3	-	TRBV11-2	-
TGTGCCAGCAGTTTGACAGGGAGCAATCAGCCCCAGCATTTT	CASSLTGSNQPQHF	TRBJ1-5	-	TRBV2	TRBD1
TGCAGCGTTGAAGATCGGACAGGGGGATATGGCTACACCTTC	CSVEDRTGGYGYTF	TRBJ1-2	-	TRBV29-1	TRBD1
TGTGCCAGCAGCGTGGAAGGGGGCGAATGGTTGTGCACTGAAGCTTTCTTT	CASSVEGGEWLCTEAFF	TRBJ1-1	once	TRBV9	TRBD1
TGCAGCGTTGTGGGCGGGAGGGTCGGGGAGCTGTTTTTT	CSVVGGRVGELFF	TRBJ2-2	few	TRBV29-1	TRBD2
TGTGCCAGCAGTTTATTTCTTCCTAGCGGGGATTTGCAAGAGACCCAGTACTTC	CASSLFLPSGDLQETQYF	TRBJ2-5	-	TRBV28	TRBD2
TGTGCCAGCAGTTATAGCGGGGGAAGGAACGAGCAGTACTTC	CASSYSGGRNEQYF	TRBJ2-7	-	TRBV6-5	TRBD2
TGTGCCAGCAAAGGGGACTGGCCCTACGAGCAGTACTTC	CASKGDWPYEQYF	TRBJ2-7	-	TRBV28	-
TGCGCCAGCAGCTTGGCTTTTGACACTGAAGCTTTCTTT	CASSLAFDTEAFF	TRBJ1-1	once	TRBV5-1	-
TGTGCCAGCAGTTACTCGAGCTCCTACGAGCAGTACTTC	CASSYSSSYEQYF	TRBJ2-7	-	TRBV6-5	-